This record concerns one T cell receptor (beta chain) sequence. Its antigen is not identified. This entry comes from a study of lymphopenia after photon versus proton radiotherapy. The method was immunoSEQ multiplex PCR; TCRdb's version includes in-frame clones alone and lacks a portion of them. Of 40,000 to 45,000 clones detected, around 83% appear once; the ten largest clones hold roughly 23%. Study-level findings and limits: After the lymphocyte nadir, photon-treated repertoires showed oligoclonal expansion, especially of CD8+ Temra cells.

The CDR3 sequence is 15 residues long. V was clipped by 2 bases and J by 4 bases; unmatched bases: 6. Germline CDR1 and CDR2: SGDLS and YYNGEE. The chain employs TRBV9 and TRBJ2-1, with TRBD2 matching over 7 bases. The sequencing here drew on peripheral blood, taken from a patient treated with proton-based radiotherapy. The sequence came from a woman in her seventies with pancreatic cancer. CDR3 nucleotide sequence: TGTGCCAGCAGCGTGGGGAGCGGGGCATACAATGAGCAGTTCTTC. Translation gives CASSVGSGAYNEQFF. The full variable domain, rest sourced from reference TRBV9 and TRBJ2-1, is DSGVTQTPKHLITATGQRVTLRCSPRSGDLSVYWYQQSLDQGLQFLIQYYNGEERAKGNILERFSAQQFPDLHSELNLSSLELGDSALYFCASSVGSGAYNEQFFGPGTRLTVL.